The 22 T cell receptor beta chains below all came from one sample that was sequenced in a study of graft-versus-host responses after intestinal transplantation. For these receptors, no antigen is known. Repertoires were generated with immunoSEQ multiplex PCR, while TCRdb's copy carries only in-frame clones and drops some. The sample includes 96,000 or so clones, about 90% seen only once; the top ten take around 0.18%. The material sequenced was unstimulated CD4+ T cells sorted from spleen or lymph node cells, taken before intestinal transplant. The receptors were sampled from a human donor who received an intestinal transplant.

V gene TRBV9 combines with J gene TRBJ2-5; TRBD2 aligns across 8 bases. CDR3 length: 15 residues. V lost 0 bases to trimming and J lost 5 bases; unmatched junction nucleotides: 6. The germline gives CDR1 SGDLS, CDR2 YYNGEE. In DNA, the CDR3 is TGTGCCAGCAGCGTAGATCGGGGGGGCGAGGAGACCCAGTACTTC. Its protein is CASSVDRGGEETQYF.

The V gene is TRBV19, the J gene TRBJ1-2; 7 nucleotides agree with TRBD1. The germline CDR1 and CDR2 sequences are LNHDA and SQIVND (reference sequence). CDR3 length equals 17 residues. Trimming cost V 4 bases and J 7 bases; bases outside gene matches: 18. The CDR3 sequence is CASSRTGQSGRGSGYTF. The CDR3 bases are TGTGCCAGTAGTAGGACGGGACAGTCGGGGCGAGGTAGTGGCTACACCTTC. Filled out from reference TRBV19 and TRBJ1-2, the complete variable domain reads DGGITQSPKYLFRKEGQNVTLSCEQNLNHDAMYWYRQDPGQGLRLIYYSQIVNDFQKGDIAEGYSVSREKKESFPLTVTSAQKNPTAFYLCASSRTGQSGRGSGYTFGSGTRLTVV.

The chain uses TRBV11-2 and TRBJ2-1; 9 nucleotides match TRBD2. The germline gives CDR1 SGHAT, CDR2 FQNNGV. This CDR3 contains 18 residues. The trim removed 1 base at V and 0 bases at J, leaving 7 bases unmatched. The CDR3 protein is CASSLVSGGESSYNEQFF. CDR3 nucleotides: TGTGCCAGCAGCTTAGTTAGCGGGGGTGAGAGCTCCTACAATGAGCAGTTCTTC.

V and J are TRBV10-3 and TRBJ2-1; 8 bases agree with TRBD2. Germline lookup yields CDR1 ENHRY and CDR2 SYGVKD. The V gene end was trimmed by 2 bases and the J gene end by 2 bases; junction bases not matched to a gene: 2. The CDR3 contains 15 residues. The CDR3 nucleotides read TGTGCCATCAGTGAGGGACTAGCCCCCTACAATGAGCAGTTCTTC. Translation gives CAISEGLAPYNEQFF.

This rearrangement joins TRBV5-1 to TRBJ2-7; 12 bases agree with TRBD1. CDR1 SGHRS and CDR2 YFSETQ come from the germline V gene. Trimming at V came to 2 bases and at J to 6 bases, leaving 12 bases not matched to a gene. The CDR3 has 17 amino acids. This CDR3 is CASSFPGQGAVGSEQYF. DNA of the CDR3: TGCGCCAGCAGCTTTCCGGGACAGGGGGCCGTTGGGAGCGAGCAGTACTTC. Filled out from reference TRBV5-1 and TRBJ2-7, the complete variable domain reads KAGVTQTPRYLIKTRGQQVTLSCSPISGHRSVSWYQQTPGQGLQFLFEYFSETQRNKGNFPGRFSGRQFSNSRSEMNVSTLELGDSALYLCASSFPGQGAVGSEQYFGPGTRLTVT.

This sequence joins TRBV9 and TRBJ2-1; TRBD2 matches at 8 bases. With V trimmed by 7 bases and J by 5 bases, 5 bases remained unmatched. Germline lookup yields CDR1 SGDLS and CDR2 YYNGEE. The length of the CDR3 is 13 residues. This CDR3 is CASPGRGDNEQFF. Written as DNA, the CDR3 is TGTGCCAGCCCCGGGAGGGGAGACAATGAGCAGTTCTTC.

This rearrangement joins TRBV30 to TRBJ1-4; 7 positions match TRBD1. This CDR3 spans 15 amino acids. In germline, CDR1 is GTSNPN, CDR2 SVGIG (reference sequence). J gave up 0 bases and V 5 bases, and 6 bases lay outside the gene matches. The CDR3 region is CAWGRDSPTNEKLFF. The CDR3, as DNA: TGTGCCTGGGGTCGGGACAGCCCAACTAATGAAAAACTGTTTTTT.

The genes are TRBV7-9 and TRBJ2-3; possible D gene TRBD2, 6 bases. This CDR3 contains 15 residues. V lost 2 bases and J lost 3, with 12 bases in between. From germline, CDR1 is SEHNR and CDR2 FQNEAQ (reference sequence). In nucleotides, the CDR3 is TGTGCCAGCAGCTTAATCGGCGGGAATACAGATACGCAGTATTTT. It encodes CASSLIGGNTDTQYF.

The chain is built from TRBV11-2 and TRBJ2-5; D not certain. V lost 7 bases and J lost 7, with 19 bases in between. Germline V lookup: CDR1 SGHAT, CDR2 FQNNGV. The CDR3 sequence is 14 residues long. CDR3 coding DNA: TGTGCCAGCACGAGACTCGGCCTAGGATCGACCCAGTACTTC. Translating gives CASTRLGLGSTQYF.

This chain connects TRBV6-5 to TRBJ1-2, with D unresolved. The germline gives CDR1 MNHEY, CDR2 SVGAGI. With 1 base removed from V and 7 bases from J, the gap between germline ends came to 10 bases. The CDR3 has 13 residues. The CDR3 sequence: CASSYYRGAGYTF. The DNA of the CDR3 is TGTGCCAGCAGTTACTACCGCGGTGCTGGCTACACCTTC.

The chain uses TRBV4-2 and TRBJ2-4; TRBD2 matches 8 bases. Looked up from germline, CDR1 is LGHNA and CDR2 is YNFKEQ. The CDR3 has 17 amino acids. J lost 0 bases, V lost 1 base, and 5 bases had no gene match. As DNA, the CDR3 is TGTGCCAGCAGCCAAGCGGGGGGGGGCTTAGCCAAAAACATTCAGTACTTC. As protein: CASSQAGGGLAKNIQYF.

The J gene is TRBJ2-3, the V gene TRBV21-1; TRBD1 is taken as the D call from the table, unchecked against the DNA. TRBV21-1 is flagged as a pseudogene. The CDR3 sequence is 17 residues long. This chain's CDR3 is CASSKVGRQGNSDTQYF. The CDR3 nucleotides are TGTGCCAGCAGCAAAGTGGGGCGACAGGGAAATTCAGATACGCAGTATTTT.

The rearrangement joins TRBV6-1 to TRBJ1-6; possible D gene TRBD1, 5 bases. Germline V lookup: CDR1 MNHNS, CDR2 SASEGT. V lost 0 bases and J lost 1, with 10 bases in between. The CDR3 loop spans 17 amino acids. The CDR3 spells CASSEAGGGSYNSPLHF. As DNA, the CDR3 is TGTGCCAGCAGTGAAGCTGGGGGAGGGTCCTATAATTCACCCCTCCACTTT.

The rearrangement joins TRBV6-1 to TRBJ2-1, with 9 positions matching TRBD1. CDR3 length: 15 amino acids. V shed 1 base and J 4 bases; nucleotides not matched to a gene: 2. Germline CDR1 reads MNHNS; CDR2 reads SASEGT. DNA of the CDR3: TGTGCCAGCAGTGAAGTGGGGACAGGGTACAATGAGCAGTTCTTC. Its translation is CASSEVGTGYNEQFF.

The chain recombines TRBV7-8 with TRBJ2-7, with a possible D match to TRBD2 (6 bases). The CDR3 has 15 residues. V gave up 1 base and J gave up 2 bases, with 12 bases separating them. From germline, CDR1 is SGHVS and CDR2 FQNEAQ. The CDR3 protein is CASSLVTSPAYEQYF. The CDR3 bases are TGTGCCAGCAGCTTAGTAACTAGCCCGGCCTACGAGCAGTACTTC.

V usage is TRBV29-1 and J usage is TRBJ2-1; maybe TRBD2 (5 bases). V was clipped by 7 bases and J by 6 bases, with 13 bases between them. The germline gives CDR1 SQVTM, CDR2 ANQGSEA. The CDR3 spans 12 residues. As DNA, the CDR3 is TGCAGCGGTCGGACTGACCTCAATGAGCAGTTCTTC. Amino acids: CSGRTDLNEQFF.

J is TRBJ1-5 and V is TRBV5-4; 7 bases line up with TRBD1. J lost 6 bases, V lost 0 bases, and 15 bases had no gene match. The CDR3 has 18 amino acids. CDR1 SGHNT and CDR2 YYREEE come from the germline V gene (reference sequence). Here the CDR3 DNA reads TGTGCCAGCAGCTTGGAAGTTCGGCACAGGGGCGACAGTCAGCCCCAGCATTTT. Its translation is CASSLEVRHRGDSQPQHF.

V and J are TRBV2 and TRBJ1-6, with 10 bases that match TRBD1. CDR1 is SNHLY and CDR2 is FYNNEI in the germline V gene. This CDR3 spans 15 amino acids. The V and J ends lost 6 bases and 10 bases, in that order; junction bases with no gene match: 9. The CDR3 DNA reads TGTGCCAGCAGGACGGGACAGGGGATATACTCACCCCTCCACTTT. Protein sequence: CASRTGQGIYSPLHF.

This sequence joins TRBV6-1 and TRBJ1-2, with TRBD1 matching 7 bases. The junction had 5 bases not matched to a gene; V was cut back by 2 bases and J by 2 bases. This CDR3 has 15 amino acids. Germline-derived CDR1 and CDR2 are MNHNS and SASEGT. For the CDR3, the DNA is TGTGCCAGCAGTGAACCGCCCAGGGGGAACTATGGCTACACCTTC. It translates to CASSEPPRGNYGYTF.

The chain couples TRBV19 to TRBJ2-3; 13 bases are a match to TRBD2. CDR3 length: 16 residues. The J segment lost 1 base and the V segment lost 4 bases, leaving 2 bases of the junction unmatched. Germline CDR1 is LNHDA and CDR2 is SQIVND (reference sequence). The CDR3 sequence: CASSTGTSGGTDTQYF. The CDR3 bases are TGTGCCAGTAGTACGGGGACTAGCGGGGGCACAGATACGCAGTATTTT.

The chain joins TRBV7-3 to TRBJ2-1, with no clear D. From germline, CDR1 is SGHTA and CDR2 FQGTGA. V shed 2 bases and J shed 1 base, with 9 bases lying between them. CDR3 length equals 15 residues. The CDR3 loop reads CASSLVASSYNEQFF. For the CDR3, the DNA is TGTGCCAGCAGCTTAGTCGCTAGTTCCTACAATGAGCAGTTCTTC.

The chain is built from TRBV9 and TRBJ2-7, with D hard to call. V shed 3 bases and J shed 0 bases, with 7 bases lying between them. Germline CDR1 SGDLS, CDR2 YYNGEE. The CDR3 is 13 amino acids. The chain's CDR3 is CASSASSSYEQYF. The CDR3 DNA is TGTGCCAGCAGCGCCTCCAGCTCCTACGAGCAGTACTTC. Full variable domain (outside the CDR3, taken from reference TRBV9 and TRBJ2-7): DSGVTQTPKHLITATGQRVTLRCSPRSGDLSVYWYQQSLDQGLQFLIQYYNGEERAKGNILERFSAQQFPDLHSELNLSSLELGDSALYFCASSASSSYEQYFGPGTRLTVT.